The T cell receptor (beta chain) under discussion was sequenced for a study of cytomegalovirus exposure and HLA in healthy donors. Study-wide context: Prior work identified 120 million or so unique TCR beta sequences in around 170 million T cells. Broader study findings: In an earlier analysis, most TCR beta V segments were productive about 87% or about 30% of the time.

As regards this clone: Its antigen remains unidentified.

The PCR had 60 Vbeta and 13 Jbeta primers. Assay: immunoSEQ multiplex PCR; the TCRdb copy retains only in-frame clones and omits some. Among approximately 110,000 clones listed, roughly 71% were seen once. The receptor was isolated from a young man in good health and CMV-seropositive. The sequenced sample was PBMCs.

The CDR3 DNA reads as TGTGCCAGCAGCTTAGCAGGGGCCAGTCAGCCCCAGCATTTT. This gives the protein CASSLAGASQPQHF. The chain combines TRBV7-2 with TRBJ1-5; TRBD1 is a possible D gene (5 bases). V was pared by 0 bases and J by 6 bases, with 9 bases between. The germline CDR1 and CDR2 sequences are SGHTA and FQGNSA. This CDR3 has 14 residues.